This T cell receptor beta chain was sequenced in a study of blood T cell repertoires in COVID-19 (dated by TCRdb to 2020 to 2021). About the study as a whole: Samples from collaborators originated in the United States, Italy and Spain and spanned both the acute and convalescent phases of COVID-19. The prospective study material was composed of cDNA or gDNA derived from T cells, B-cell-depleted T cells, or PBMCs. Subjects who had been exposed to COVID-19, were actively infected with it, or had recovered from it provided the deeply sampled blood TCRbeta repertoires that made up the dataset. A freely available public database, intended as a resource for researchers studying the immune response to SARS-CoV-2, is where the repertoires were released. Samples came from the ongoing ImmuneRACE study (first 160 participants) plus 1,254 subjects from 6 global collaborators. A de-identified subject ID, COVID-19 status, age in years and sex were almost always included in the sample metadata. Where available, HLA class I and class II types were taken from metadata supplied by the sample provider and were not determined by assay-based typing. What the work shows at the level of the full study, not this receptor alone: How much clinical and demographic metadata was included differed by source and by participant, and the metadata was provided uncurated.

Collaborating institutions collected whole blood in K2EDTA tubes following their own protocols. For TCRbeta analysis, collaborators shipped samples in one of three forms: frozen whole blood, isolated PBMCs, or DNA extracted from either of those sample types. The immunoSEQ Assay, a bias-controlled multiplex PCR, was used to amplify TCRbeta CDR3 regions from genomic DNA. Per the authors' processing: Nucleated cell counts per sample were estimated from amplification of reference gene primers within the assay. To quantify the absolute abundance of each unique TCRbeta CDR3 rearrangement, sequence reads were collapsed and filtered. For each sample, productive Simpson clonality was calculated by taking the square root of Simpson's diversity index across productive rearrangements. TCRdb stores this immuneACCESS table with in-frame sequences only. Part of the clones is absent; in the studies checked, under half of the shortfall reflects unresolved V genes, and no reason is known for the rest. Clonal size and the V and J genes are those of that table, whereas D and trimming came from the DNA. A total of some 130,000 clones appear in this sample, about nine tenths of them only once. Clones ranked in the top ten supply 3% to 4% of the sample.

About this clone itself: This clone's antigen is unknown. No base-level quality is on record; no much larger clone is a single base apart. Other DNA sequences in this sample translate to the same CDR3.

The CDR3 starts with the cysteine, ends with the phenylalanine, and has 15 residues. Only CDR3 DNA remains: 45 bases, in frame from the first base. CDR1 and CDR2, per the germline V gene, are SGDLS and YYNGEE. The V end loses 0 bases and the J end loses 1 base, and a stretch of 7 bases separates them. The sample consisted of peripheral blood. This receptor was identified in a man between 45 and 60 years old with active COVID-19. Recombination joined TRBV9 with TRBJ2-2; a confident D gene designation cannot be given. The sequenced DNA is TGTGCCAGCAGCGTAGGAACGGTGAACACCGGGGAGCTGTTTTTT. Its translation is CASSVGTVNTGELFF. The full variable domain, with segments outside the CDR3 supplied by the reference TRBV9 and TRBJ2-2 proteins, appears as DSGVTQTPKHLITATGQRVTLRCSPRSGDLSVYWYQQSLDQGLQFLIQYYNGEERAKGNILERFSAQQFPDLHSELNLSSLELGDSALYFCASSVGTVNTGELFFGEGSRLTVL.